These 6 T cell receptor beta chains share one sample of origin, sequenced in a study of T cell repertoires in cytomegalovirus infection. In TCRdb, the reads were re-called with MiXCR into one record per CDR3 protein. The sample lists roughly 180,000 distinct CDR3 sequences, about a fifth seen once, with roughly 27% in the top ten. The antigens for these receptors are not known. This sample comprised CD8+ T cells from cultured PBMCs, obtained from culture after CMV antigen stimulation. The source is a human donor in good health (CMV status not recorded). Some clones in this sample may be carry-over from other donors' samples.

The chain links TRBV4-1 to TRBJ2-7, with no clear D. The CDR3 extends over 13 amino acids. The ends were cut back, 0 bases at V and 7 bases at J, with 10 bases in the middle. Germline V gives CDR1 MGHRA, CDR2 YSYEKL. The CDR3 region is CASSQERVREQYF. CDR3 nucleotide sequence: TGCGCCAGCAGCCAAGAACGAGTCAGGGAGCAGTACTTC.

This clonotype was observed once. A much larger clonotype is one base distant, so this may be a read error. This chain uses TRBV7-6 with TRBJ1-5; D is unresolved. This CDR3 region has 13 residues. The germline V and J ends were trimmed by 5 bases and 6 bases, with 11 bases remaining between them. Germline values: CDR1 SGHVS, CDR2 FNYEAQ. The CDR3 loop reads CASSEGPGQPQHF. CDR3 sequence (DNA): TGTGCCAGCAGCGAGGGTCCTGGTCAGCCCCAGCATTTT.

This clonotype was seen at least ten times. V and J are TRBV10-3 and TRBJ2-7; perhaps TRBD2 as D (6 bases). This CDR3 is 15 amino acids long. Germline V gene lookup returns CDR1 ENHRY and CDR2 SYGVKD. The germline V and J ends were trimmed by 4 bases and 0 bases, with 13 bases remaining between them. The CDR3 protein is CAISGPSDSSYEQYF. CDR3 nucleotide sequence: TGTGCCATCAGTGGGCCTAGCGATAGCTCCTACGAGCAGTACTTC.

This clonotype was observed a few times. J is TRBJ2-7 and V is TRBV27; 7 nucleotides line up with TRBD1. This CDR3 spans 13 amino acids. Germline V gene lookup returns CDR1 MNHEY and CDR2 SMNVEV (reference sequence). J gave up 4 bases and V 6 bases, and 6 bases lay outside the gene matches. CDR3 loop: CASSPQGLYEQYF. CDR3 coding DNA: TGTGCCAGCAGCCCACAGGGGTTGTACGAGCAGTACTTC.

This clonotype occurred many times. The CDR3 loop is CASSRAELETQYF. CDR3 bases: TGTGCCAGCAGCCGGGCGGAACTGGAGACCCAGTACTTC. The chain joins TRBV27 to TRBJ2-5; no firm D call. Trimming removed 6 bases from V and 5 bases from J, with 13 bases in between. There are 13 residues in the CDR3. Germline V gene data show CDR1 as MNHEY and CDR2 as SMNVEV (reference sequence).

This clonotype occurred a few times. At one boundary the junction diverges from the germline segment, which might be a read error. V and J are TRBV7-9 and TRBJ2-1; possible D gene TRBD2, 5 bases. The germline CDR1 and CDR2 sequences are SEHNR and FQNEAQ (reference sequence). The CDR3 contains 11 residues. The CDR3 is CASSLAQTGAF. CDR3 bases: TGTGCCAGCAGCCTAGCCCAGACTGGTGCCTTC. Supplemented by reference TRBV7-9 and TRBJ2-1, the full variable domain reads DTGVSQNPRHKITKRGQNVTFRCDPISEHNRLYWYRQTLGQGPEFLTYFQNEAQLEKSRLLSDRFSAERPKGSFSTLEIQRTEQGDSAMYLCASSLAQTGAFGPGTRLTVL.